This TCR beta chain was sequenced during a study of T cells after yellow fever vaccination. Overall study context: Preparation used SMART-Seq v4 Ultra Low Input for the low-cell-number fractions. Overall study results and limits: Reappearance after the booster was seen for most primary-vaccination clones, at 96% CD4 and 88% CD8. CD4 and CD8 compartments shared a small share of clonotypes.

For this clonotype: Its cognate antigen is unknown.

The CDR3 has 13 residues. Trimming took off 3 bases at V and 8 bases at J, with 11 bases between the two ends. From germline, CDR1 is MNHNS and CDR2 SASEGT. They built TCR cDNA with 5'RACE template switching, a step that put in a universal primer site and UMIs. TCRdb itself ran the 5' RACE reads through MiXCR, one entry per CDR3 protein. The sample has 500,000 to 650,000 distinct CDR3 sequences; 17% are singletons. This sample comprised PBMCs, obtained 4 to 5 days after the first yellow fever vaccination. V is TRBV6-1 and J is TRBJ1-3; D unclear. The clonotype was recovered from a man between 18 and 29 years old who received the YFV17D yellow fever vaccine. CDR3 bases: TGTGCCAGCAGTGACACCGGTTCGGACACCATATATTTT. Amino acids: CASSDTGSDTIYF.